Below, 9 T cell receptor beta chains from the same sample are listed, as sequenced in a study of shared clonotypes between healthy human individuals. Profiled with immunoSEQ multiplex PCR; TCRdb holds only in-frame clones, not every one. The sample holds about 2.1 million clones, 85% to 95% seen once. Naivety among CD8 cells was defined by CD45RO negativity and positive CCR7 selection, thereby excluding terminally differentiated effector memory CD45RA+ cells. Input material: naive CD8+ T cells from PBMCs. The receptor set was obtained from a man between 18 and 35 years old in good health. Some clones in this sample may be carry-over from other donors' samples.

J is TRBJ2-2 and V is TRBV6-6; D call uncertain. The CDR3 is 15 amino acids. Germline V gives CDR1 MNHNY, CDR2 SVGAGI (reference sequence). V shed 7 bases and J shed 0 bases, with 12 bases lying between them. The CDR3 nucleotides read TGTGCCAGCACCCCGACACCTTCGAACACCGGGGAGCTGTTTTTT. Protein product: CASTPTPSNTGELFF.

V gene TRBV5-5 combines with J gene TRBJ2-1, with 7 bases identical to TRBD2. This CDR3 is built from 15 residues. V lost 4 bases to trimming and J lost 9 bases; unmatched junction nucleotides: 13. Germline V gene data show CDR1 as SGHKS and CDR2 as YYEKEE (reference sequence). In DNA form, the CDR3 reads TGTGCCAGCAGCATCTCTAGCGGTGCCCACCCTGAGCAGTTCTTC. This sequence encodes CASSISSGAHPEQFF. Full variable domain (outside the CDR3, taken from reference TRBV5-5 and TRBJ2-1): DAGVTQSPTHLIKTRGQQVTLRCSPISGHKSVSWYQQVLGQGPQFIFQYYEKEERGRGNFPDRFSARQFPNYSSELNVNALLLGDSALYLCASSISSGAHPEQFFGPGTRLTVL.

The chain joins TRBV19 to TRBJ1-4; D gene uncertain. Germline CDR1 and CDR2: LNHDA and SQIVND (reference sequence). V lost 7 bases to trimming and J lost 7 bases, with 10 bases between them. The CDR3 has 12 residues. CDR3: CASNWGSEKLFF. The CDR3 DNA reads TGTGCCAGTAACTGGGGAAGTGAAAAACTGTTTTTT.

The chain uses TRBV6-5 and TRBJ2-7; D is perhaps TRBD2 (6 bases). The CDR3 loop spans 16 amino acids. Germline lookup yields CDR1 MNHEY and CDR2 SVGAGI. The V end was cut by 0 bases, the J end by 3 bases, with 15 bases between. The CDR3 here is CASSYSTGEYHYEQYF. The CDR3 DNA follows: TGTGCCAGCAGTTACTCGACGGGGGAGTACCACTACGAGCAGTACTTC.

Details on this clone: Other nucleotide sequences from this sample produce the same CDR3. CDR3 DNA sequence: TGTGCCAGCAGAGGGGGCAGTAATCAGCCCCAGCATTTT. It specifies CASRGGSNQPQHF. The chain couples TRBV27 to TRBJ1-5; 7 bases agree with TRBD1. Looked up from germline, CDR1 is MNHEY and CDR2 is SMNVEV (reference sequence). The V gene end was trimmed by 6 bases and the J gene end by 4 bases; junction bases not matched to a gene: 3. This CDR3 is built from 13 residues.

The rearrangement joins TRBV29-1 to TRBJ1-1; tentatively, D is TRBD1 (5 bases). Germline values: CDR1 SQVTM, CDR2 ANQGSEA. This CDR3 contains 15 residues. V lost 5 bases and J lost 0, with 16 bases in between. The CDR3 DNA follows: TGCAGCGTTCAACGGGGCAGGATTATGAACACTGAAGCTTTCTTT. Protein product: CSVQRGRIMNTEAFF.

The V call is TRBV27, the J call TRBJ1-4; 7 bases line up with TRBD1. Germline CDR1 is MNHEY and CDR2 is SMNVEV (reference sequence). V trimming: 6 bases; J trimming: 7 bases; junction bases outside the gene matches: 8. The CDR3 has 14 amino acids. In DNA form, the CDR3 reads TGTGCCAGCAGCCAGGGGGAGTTGGGTGAAAAACTGTTTTTT. The encoded protein is CASSQGELGEKLFF.

For this clone: The same CDR3 can be traced to other DNA sequences in this sample. The J gene is TRBJ1-2, the V gene TRBV28; D gene ambiguous. Trimming shortened V by 2 bases and J by 5 bases, and 9 bases separated the two germline ends. Germline CDR1 and CDR2: MDHEN and SYDVKM. The CDR3 consists of 13 residues. CDR3 in DNA: TGTGCCAGCAGTTTAAGCGGGCGGTATGGCTACACCTTC. It is translated as CASSLSGRYGYTF.

This clone was seen a single time. This chain uses TRBV27 with TRBJ2-2, with D tentatively TRBD2 (6 bases). Germline V gene data show CDR1 as MNHEY and CDR2 as SMNVEV (reference sequence). The ends were cut back, 5 bases at V and 4 bases at J, with 23 bases in the middle. The CDR3 contains 18 residues. CDR3 amino acids: CASSTQLRTPGGTGELFF. CDR3 nucleotide sequence: TGTGCCAGCAGTACCCAACTGAGGACCCCCGGGGGCACCGGGGAGCTGTTTTTT.